Below are 27 T cell receptor beta chains sequenced from a single sample in a study of control samples from healthy donors and cancer patients. Using immunoSEQ multiplex PCR, the repertoire was profiled, and TCRdb retains in-frame clones only, with some absent. This table has some 150,000 clones, 91% appearing once. Specimen: blood. The receptors originated from a man aged 18 to 29 in good health.

The chain is built from TRBV27 and TRBJ2-2; D is uncertain. V lost 5 bases and J 8 bases, leaving 12 bases between the germline ends. CDR1 is MNHEY and CDR2 is SMNVEV in the germline V gene (reference sequence). The CDR3 has 13 residues. CDR3 coding DNA: TGTGCCAGCAGTCCGCTGGACGGGGGGGAGCTGTTTTTT. As protein: CASSPLDGGELFF.

The chain uses TRBV7-3 and TRBJ2-2; perhaps TRBD2 as D (6 bases). Germline V gene sequence: CDR1 SGHTA, CDR2 FQGTGA. The CDR3 is 16 residues long. V lost 8 bases and J 4 bases, leaving 20 bases between the germline ends. Written as DNA, the CDR3 is TGTGCCAGCGGGCCGAGTGAGGGACTGATCACCGGGGAGCTGTTTTTT. Translated: CASGPSEGLITGELFF.

The chain couples TRBV18 to TRBJ2-6, with unresolved D. With 4 bases removed from V and 1 base from J, the gap between germline ends came to 5 bases. The germline V gene has CDR1 KGHSH and CDR2 LQKENI. The CDR3 spans 14 residues. The CDR3 bases are TGTGCCAGCTCACAGGATTCTGGGGCCAACGTCCTGACTTTC. This translates into CASSQDSGANVLTF.

This clone showed up just once. The gene calls are TRBV4-1 and TRBJ1-1, with D possibly matching TRBD1 (5 bases). Germline values: CDR1 MGHRA, CDR2 YSYEKL. The CDR3 covers 13 residues. The V end lost 4 bases, the J end lost 5 bases, and 11 bases lay between the germline ends. Here the CDR3 DNA reads TGCGCCAGCAGCCGCGACCAGGGAACTGAAGCTTTCTTT. This encodes CASSRDQGTEAFF.

The genes are TRBV7-6 and TRBJ1-3; D might be TRBD1 (6 bases). The germline V gene has CDR1 SGHVS and CDR2 FNYEAQ. The CDR3 spans 18 residues. With 5 bases removed from V and 1 base from J, the gap between germline ends came to 21 bases. The chain's CDR3 is CASSVGTGTPKSGNTIYF. The CDR3 region has the DNA TGTGCCAGCAGCGTAGGGACCGGGACACCGAAGTCTGGAAACACCATATATTTT. Together with reference TRBV7-6 and TRBJ1-3, the CDR3 gives the full variable domain: GAGVSQSPRYKVTKRGQDVALRCDPISGHVSLYWYRQALGQGPEFLTYFNYEAQQDKSGLPNDRFSAERPEGSISTLTIQRTEQRDSAMYRCASSVGTGTPKSGNTIYFGEGSWLTVV.

This clone was recorded only once. This chain links TRBV30 with TRBJ1-3, with D perhaps matching TRBD1 (5 bases). Germline CDR1 is GTSNPN and CDR2 is SVGIG (reference sequence). The CDR3 length is 14 residues. The V end was cut by 3 bases, the J end by 3 bases, with 12 bases between. The CDR3 protein is CAWRRTFGGNTIYF. DNA of the CDR3: TGTGCCTGGAGACGGACATTCGGTGGAAACACCATATATTTT.

This chain connects TRBV4-2 to TRBJ2-2, with D possibly being TRBD2 (5 bases). CDR1 is LGHNA and CDR2 is YNFKEQ in the germline V gene. The CDR3 is 16 amino acids. Between the trimmed V and J ends, which lost 0 bases and 0 bases, there was a span of 8 bases. The CDR3 DNA is TGTGCCAGCAGCCAAGAGGACGGGGCGAACACCGGGGAGCTGTTTTTT. Its translation is CASSQEDGANTGELFF.

The gene calls are TRBV6-4 and TRBJ2-6, with a weak D call TRBD1 (6 bases). The ends were cut back, 6 bases at V and 4 bases at J, with 19 bases in the middle. This CDR3 has 17 residues. Germline loops: CDR1 MRHNA, CDR2 SNTAGT. The CDR3: CASSKPGQRTGANVLTF. The CDR3 DNA reads as TGTGCCAGCAGCAAACCGGGACAAAGAACCGGGGCCAACGTCCTGACTTTC.

This chain connects TRBV5-1 to TRBJ1-6; a weak D match, TRBD1 (5 bases). Trimming took off 2 bases at V and 7 bases at J, with 28 bases between the two ends. The CDR3 is 20 amino acids. Germline CDR1 is SGHRS and CDR2 is YFSETQ. The CDR3 reads CASSFTALTTGTPTNSPLHF. The CDR3 bases are TGCGCCAGCAGCTTCACGGCGCTCACAACCGGGACGCCTACCAATTCACCCCTCCACTTT.

The chain combines TRBV19 with TRBJ2-7; unclear D gene. The CDR3 has 12 residues. Germline V CDR1 and CDR2: LNHDA, SQIVND (reference sequence). V lost 3 bases to trimming and J lost 4 bases, with 7 bases between them. Written as DNA, the CDR3 is TGTGCCAGTAGTATGCCGGAATACGAGCAGTACTTC. Residues: CASSMPEYEQYF. The entire variable domain, with the rest obtained from reference TRBV19 and TRBJ2-7, is as follows: DGGITQSPKYLFRKEGQNVTLSCEQNLNHDAMYWYRQDPGQGLRLIYYSQIVNDFQKGDIAEGYSVSREKKESFPLTVTSAQKNPTAFYLCASSMPEYEQYFGPGTRLTVT.

The chain uses TRBV7-9 and TRBJ1-2; 8 nucleotides match TRBD1. CDR1 SEHNR and CDR2 FQNEAQ come from the germline V gene (reference sequence). V lost 6 bases and J lost 4; bases outside the gene matches: 7. The CDR3 runs to 14 residues. The CDR3 nucleotides read TGTGCCAGCAGTCCGACAGGGGAAGGCTATGGCTACACCTTC. The encoded protein is CASSPTGEGYGYTF.

This sequence joins TRBV19 and TRBJ2-7, with D uncertain. V was trimmed by 5 bases and J by 1 base, leaving 6 bases between them. Germline assignment: CDR1 LNHDA and CDR2 SQIVND (reference sequence). The CDR3 runs 12 residues. The CDR3 spells CASSGNSYEQYF. The CDR3 region has the DNA TGTGCCAGTAGTGGCAATTCCTACGAGCAGTACTTC.

In this sample, this clone turned up once. The chain carries TRBV28 and TRBJ2-1; the D is unclear. Trimming took off 6 bases at V and 5 bases at J, with 11 bases between the two ends. There are 13 residues in the CDR3. The V gene's germline CDR1 is MDHEN and CDR2 SYDVKM. For the CDR3, the DNA is TGTGCCAGCAGAGAGACAACGGACAATGAGCAGTTCTTC. This sequence encodes CASRETTDNEQFF.

V usage is TRBV3-1 (or the pseudogene TRBV3-2) and J usage is TRBJ2-1, with 13 bases matching TRBD2. V lost 4 bases, J lost 6 bases, and 6 bases stayed unmatched. The CDR3 covers 16 residues. CDR1 and CDR2 (germline): LGHDT, YNNKEL (reference sequence). CDR3 protein: CASSPILAGGTNEQFF. The CDR3 region has the DNA TGTGCCAGCAGCCCGATACTAGCGGGGGGGACCAATGAGCAGTTCTTC.

The chain has TRBV2 and TRBJ1-5; D is perhaps TRBD1 (5 bases). This CDR3 spans 16 amino acids. V lost 3 bases, J lost 3 bases, and 15 bases lay in between. Germline CDR1 is SNHLY and CDR2 is FYNNEI. CDR3 bases: TGTGCCAGCAGTGATAAGTCGACAGATTACAATCAGCCCCAGCATTTT. Protein: CASSDKSTDYNQPQHF.

The rearrangement links TRBV9 to TRBJ2-7; D is possibly TRBD1 or TRBD2 (5 bases each). Looked up from germline, CDR1 is SGDLS and CDR2 is YYNGEE. V was shortened by 0 bases and J by 2 bases, with 9 bases between the two germline ends. CDR3 size: 14 residues. This CDR3 reads CASSVAEGPYEQYF. The DNA for the CDR3 is TGTGCCAGCAGCGTAGCTGAGGGACCCTACGAGCAGTACTTC.

The chain has TRBV28 and TRBJ2-2; 8 bases line up with TRBD1. The CDR3 contains 14 residues. Germline V gene lookup returns CDR1 MDHEN and CDR2 SYDVKM. After removal of 6 bases from V and 1 base from J, the junction contained 1 base not matched to a gene. The CDR3 region has the DNA TGTGCCAGCAGAGGACAGGGGAACACCGGGGAGCTGTTTTTT. Protein sequence: CASRGQGNTGELFF. Variable domain in full (rest from reference TRBV28 and TRBJ2-2): DVKVTQSSRYLVKRTGEKVFLECVQDMDHENMFWYRQDPGLGLRLIYFSYDVKMKEKGDIPEGYSVSREKKERFSLILESASTNQTSMYLCASRGQGNTGELFFGEGSRLTVL.

This clone was found once. The J gene is TRBJ2-5, the V gene TRBV4-2; the D gene is possibly TRBD2 (6 bases). This CDR3 region has 14 residues. V lost 1 base, J lost 5 bases, and 11 bases lay in between. CDR1 is LGHNA and CDR2 is YNFKEQ in the germline V gene. As DNA, the CDR3 is TGTGCCAGCAGCCAAGTCGGGGGTTGGGAGACCCAGTACTTC. The encoded protein is CASSQVGGWETQYF.

This chain connects TRBV3-1 (or the pseudogene TRBV3-2) to TRBJ2-2, with a tentative D call TRBD2 (5 bases). CDR1 and CDR2 (germline): LGHDT, YNNKEL (reference sequence). V lost 4 bases and J lost 2, with 17 bases in between. The CDR3 contains 17 residues. The CDR3 DNA sequence: TGTGCCAGCAGCCCTGACGGCCTAGCTGGCAACACCGGGGAGCTGTTTTTT. Encoded protein: CASSPDGLAGNTGELFF.

The chain combines TRBV6-6 with TRBJ1-3; D is unresolved. Germline loops: CDR1 MNHNY, CDR2 SVGAGI (reference sequence). V lost 2 bases to trimming and J lost 2 bases, with 1 base between them. This CDR3 is built from 12 residues. DNA for the CDR3: TGTGCCAGCAGTTACCCTGGAAACACCATATATTTT. Amino acids: CASSYPGNTIYF.

V and J are TRBV7-7 and TRBJ2-1, with 9 bases lining up with TRBD1. V gave up 3 bases and J gave up 9 bases; unmatched junction bases: 9. Germline values: CDR1 SSHAT, CDR2 FNYEAQ (reference sequence). This CDR3 has 15 amino acids. The CDR3 loop reads CASSFRDRVGSEQFF. CDR3 coding DNA: TGTGCCAGCAGCTTCCGGGACAGGGTTGGTAGTGAGCAGTTCTTC.

This chain connects TRBV9 to TRBJ2-1; TRBD1 aligns across 8 bases. After removal of 0 bases from V and 8 bases from J, the junction contained 4 bases not matched to a gene. This CDR3 spans 14 amino acids. The V gene's germline CDR1 is SGDLS and CDR2 YYNGEE. The CDR3: CASSVAPGGYEQFF. In DNA form, the CDR3 reads TGTGCCAGCAGCGTAGCCCCAGGGGGCTATGAGCAGTTCTTC. Variable domain in full (rest from reference TRBV9 and TRBJ2-1): DSGVTQTPKHLITATGQRVTLRCSPRSGDLSVYWYQQSLDQGLQFLIQYYNGEERAKGNILERFSAQQFPDLHSELNLSSLELGDSALYFCASSVAPGGYEQFFGPGTRLTVL.

This clone was seen just once. The chain employs TRBV19 and TRBJ1-1; 8 bases match TRBD1. CDR1 is LNHDA, CDR2 SQIVND, per germline (reference sequence). The CDR3 runs to 14 residues. The trim removed 5 bases at V and 5 bases at J, leaving 7 bases unmatched. CDR3 region: CASSLDRGGTEAFF. The CDR3 DNA reads as TGTGCCAGTAGTCTTGACAGGGGCGGAACTGAAGCTTTCTTT.

V usage is TRBV7-9 and J usage is TRBJ2-5; 9 nucleotides agree with TRBD2. Looked up from germline, CDR1 is SEHNR and CDR2 is FQNEAQ (reference sequence). Losses at the gene ends were 7 bases for V and 1 base for J; bases not matched to a gene: 4. The CDR3 consists of 14 residues. Written as DNA, the CDR3 is TGTGCCAGCACATCTAGCGGGACCCAAGAGACCCAGTACTTC. The encoded protein is CASTSSGTQETQYF.

This chain links TRBV5-1 with TRBJ1-6, with D perhaps matching TRBD1 (6 bases). This CDR3 is 16 amino acids long. Germline CDR1 SGHRS, CDR2 YFSETQ. V lost 0 bases to trimming and J lost 8 bases, with 15 bases between them. The CDR3 coding sequence is TGCGCCAGCAGCTTGGAGTTCCAGGGGATGGATTCACCCCTCCACTTT. Protein: CASSLEFQGMDSPLHF.

This clone has a handful of counts. The gene calls are TRBV5-1 and TRBJ2-7, with a weak D call TRBD2 (5 bases). The CDR3 loop spans 14 amino acids. CDR1 is SGHRS, CDR2 YFSETQ, per germline. Trimming shortened V by 0 bases and J by 3 bases, and 10 bases separated the two germline ends. Here the CDR3 reads CASSLVPADYEQYF. CDR3 nucleotides: TGCGCCAGCAGCTTGGTTCCAGCGGACTACGAGCAGTACTTC.

This clone was detected only once. The rearrangement uses TRBV10-3 and TRBJ1-4, with a tentative D call TRBD1 (5 bases). Per germline, CDR1 ENHRY and CDR2 SYGVKD. This CDR3 has 13 amino acids. The V and J ends lost 11 bases and 1 base respectively, with 11 bases between them. CDR3 protein: CAVSRETNEKLFF. The CDR3 DNA reads as TGTGCCGTGAGCAGGGAAACTAATGAAAAACTGTTTTTT.